This TCR beta chain was identified during a study of molecular identifiers for immune sequencing clone quantification. General observations from the study: Among effectors, clones above 20 RNA copies held over 99% of molecules; among naive cells, under 1%.

TCRdb reanalysed the PCR reads using MiXCR and keeps one entry per CDR3 protein. The profile covers some 100,000 distinct CDR3 sequences, with roughly a third appearing a single time and 4% to 4.5% taken by the ten largest. Construction of naive CD8 libraries employed about 20,000 to 1,100,000 sorted cells together with 10%, 30% or 50% RNA. This clonotype has a handful of counts. Its antigen is currently unknown. Per the germline V gene, CDR1 is SGHDN and CDR2 is FVKESK. The CDR3 covers 13 residues. Trimming removed 2 bases at V and 4 bases at J, with 9 bases between. The V gene is TRBV14, the J gene TRBJ2-7; no clear D. The receptor's source is a human donor in good health. Some libraries in this study had Jurkat cell RNA spiked in. The sample consisted of naive CD8+ T cells from blood, with Jurkat cell RNA spiked in. The sample's subset: FACS-sorted CD8+CD4-CCR7+CD45RA+ naive T cells. This CDR3 is CASSQRASYEQYF. CDR3 bases: TGTGCCAGCAGCCAAAGGGCCAGTTACGAGCAGTACTTC.